What follows is one T cell receptor (beta chain) and its context. Its antigen remains unidentified. These data originate in a study of T cell responses to AZD1222 COVID-19 vaccine. Overall study findings and caveats: The study found Spike-specific TCR breadth and depth rose after two AZD1222 doses. Unmutated variant regions reportedly attract nearly half of all spike-specific TCRs. After the peak T cell response, and only then, were repertoires sampled.

Assay: immunoSEQ multiplex PCR; the TCRdb copy retains only in-frame clones and omits some. The sample records over 100,000 clones, nearly 95% being singletons. The ends lost 4 bases at V and 3 bases at J; junction bases unmatched: 7. This CDR3 has 14 residues. The germline CDR1 and CDR2 sequences are SQVTM and ANQGSEA. This sample comprised peripheral blood, obtained on day 0 of AZD1222 vaccination. This sequence originates from an adult in good health. The V and J genes are TRBV29-1 and TRBJ2-7; 9 bases fit TRBD1. The CDR3 bases are TGCAGCGTTGGTCCGGACAGGGGAATCTACGAGCAGTACTTC. Protein product: CSVGPDRGIYEQYF.